This T cell receptor beta chain is drawn from a study of blood T cell repertoires in COVID-19. On the study more broadly: The cDNA or gDNA used as material had been derived from T cells, B-cell-depleted T cells, or PBMCs.

The CDR3 loop spans 15 amino acids. Trimming shortened V by 4 bases and J by 7 bases, and 18 bases separated the two germline ends. Germline values: CDR1 SGHRS, CDR2 YFSETQ. Authors' analysis steps: Amplification of reference gene primers was used by the study to estimate nucleated cell counts. Generated by immunoSEQ multiplex PCR, the TCRdb table keeps only in-frame clones and is missing some. That table is the source of V, J and clone size, and D and trimming were worked out from the DNA. The top ten clones hold 8.5% to 10% of a sample with about 260,000 clones, around nine tenths of them seen once. This clone was recorded a few times.

The TCR originated in a middle-aged man who had recovered from COVID-19. The sequencing sample was made of peripheral blood. The V and J genes are TRBV5-1 and TRBJ2-1; possibly TRBD2 for D (5 bases). CDR3 DNA sequence: TGCGCCAGCAGCCCCTTGGGCGGTTCGGGGAATGAGCAGTTCTTC. This encodes CASSPLGGSGNEQFF.